Below are 6 T cell receptor beta chains sequenced from a single sample in a study of OX40 agonist ivuxolimab in advanced cancers. The method behind the library was the immunoSEQ multiplex PCR assay. TCRdb's version of the immuneACCESS table is confined to in-frame rearrangements and falls short of the full clone set. An unresolved V gene accounts for under half of the shortfall where checked; the remainder is of unknown origin. This sample comprises approximately 33,000 clones, roughly nine tenths of them detected only once. The top ten constitute over 35% of the sample. The starting material was CD4+ or CD8+ T cells sorted from blood, obtained in a trial of the OX40 agonist ivuxolimab. These receptors were obtained from an adult with an advanced solid tumor such as melanoma, head and neck, liver or kidney cancer.

This clone was seen just once. The chain couples TRBV6-6 to TRBJ2-7, with D maybe TRBD2 (6 bases). The V gene's germline CDR1 is MNHNY and CDR2 SVGAGI (reference sequence). This CDR3 has 14 amino acids. Trimming pared 3 bases from V and 1 base from J, leaving 10 bases between. This CDR3 is CASSYGTESYEQYF. CDR3 in DNA: TGTGCCAGCAGTTATGGGACTGAGTCCTACGAGCAGTACTTC.

This chain links TRBV29-1 with TRBJ1-1; unclear D gene. Between the trimmed V and J ends, which lost 5 bases and 0 bases, there was a span of 4 bases. Per the germline V gene, CDR1 is SQVTM and CDR2 is ANQGSEA. CDR3 size: 11 residues. In DNA, the CDR3 is TGCAGCGTTTCGATGAACACTGAAGCTTTCTTT. This gives the protein CSVSMNTEAFF.

The chain links TRBV6-5 to TRBJ2-2, with TRBD2 identical over 8 bases. Trimming at V came to 4 bases and at J to 0 bases, leaving 1 base not matched to a gene. CDR1 and CDR2 from the germline V gene are MNHEY and SVGAGI. The CDR3 contains 15 residues. The CDR3 bases are TGTGCCAGCAGTTTAGCGGGAACGAACACCGGGGAGCTGTTTTTT. Protein: CASSLAGTNTGELFF.

The chain recombines TRBV11-1 with TRBJ2-3, with 7 nucleotides matching TRBD2. Trimming took 6 bases from V and 2 from J; bases not matched to a gene: 5. Germline assignment: CDR1 SGHAT and CDR2 FQDESV (reference sequence). The CDR3 runs to 14 residues. This CDR3 is CASSELAPTDTQYF. Here the CDR3 DNA reads TGTGCCAGCAGTGAACTAGCGCCCACAGATACGCAGTATTTT.

This chain links TRBV28 with TRBJ2-5, with D tentatively TRBD1 (5 bases). This CDR3 is built from 16 residues. V lost 3 bases, J lost 2 bases, and 16 bases lay in between. Germline CDR1 is MDHEN and CDR2 is SYDVKM. CDR3: CASSFLNGGHQETQYF. CDR3 nucleotide sequence: TGTGCCAGCAGTTTTCTTAATGGTGGACATCAAGAGACCCAGTACTTC. Complete variable domain (other parts from reference TRBV28 and TRBJ2-5): DVKVTQSSRYLVKRTGEKVFLECVQDMDHENMFWYRQDPGLGLRLIYFSYDVKMKEKGDIPEGYSVSREKKERFSLILESASTNQTSMYLCASSFLNGGHQETQYFGPGTRLLVL.

This chain uses TRBV21-1 with TRBJ1-5; the table calls TRBD1, which could not be checked here. TRBV21-1 is listed as a pseudogene. The length of the CDR3 is 14 residues. In DNA, the CDR3 is TGTGCCAGCAGCCGACAGGTCCTCAATCAGCCCCAGCATTTT. Its protein is CASSRQVLNQPQHF.